This paragraph covers one TCR beta chain sequence. The data derive from a study of cytomegalovirus exposure and HLA in healthy donors. This CDR3 has 15 residues. The germline CDR1 and CDR2 sequences are SGHRS and YFSETQ. The V end lost 0 bases, the J end lost 6 bases, and 12 bases lay between the germline ends. This PCR relied on a set of 60 Vbeta primers and 13 Jbeta primers. Only in-frame clones appear in the TCRdb table, and some are missing; sequencing was by immunoSEQ multiplex PCR. The sample holds 73,000 or so clones, around three quarters seen once. The sequenced material came from PBMCs. The chain couples TRBV5-1 to TRBJ1-4; no reliable D call. This sequence originates from a man aged 45-65 years in good health and CMV-seronegative. CDR3 loop: CASSLGGRRDEKLFF. The CDR3, as DNA: TGCGCCAGCAGCTTGGGAGGGCGGAGGGATGAAAAACTGTTTTTT.